These T cell receptor beta chains were read from a single sample in a study of cytotoxic CD8 clonotypes in ibrutinib-treated CLL. The data were produced by immunoSEQ multiplex PCR, yet TCRdb's version contains in-frame clones alone and is incomplete. The sample yields about 130,000 clones, 60% to 85% seen once. Specimen: PBMCs, collected after 24 months of ibrutinib treatment. The receptors come from a human donor with chronic lymphocytic leukemia. CDR3s include the opening cysteine and the closing phenylalanine or tryptophan. Fields, in order: CDR3 protein, CDR3 DNA, clone size, J gene, CDR3 length, D gene, V gene. The D gene is left open where the match is weak. Size is stated for part of the rows, as once, few or many counts, or as a class when the clone is expanded.

cdr3_aa: CASSLDSGYNSPLHF; cdr3_nt: TGTGCCAGCAGCTTGGACTCCGGGTATAATTCACCCCTCCACTTT; clone_size: -; j_call: TRBJ1-6; cdr3_length: 15; d_call: -; v_call: TRBV7-2
cdr3_aa: CATKLAGGPNEQFF; cdr3_nt: TGTGCCACCAAACTAGCGGGGGGCCCCAATGAGCAGTTCTTC; clone_size: -; j_call: TRBJ2-1; cdr3_length: 14; d_call: TRBD2; v_call: TRBV19
cdr3_aa: CASRPGLGSLGTQYF; cdr3_nt: TGTGCCAGCAGGCCGGGACTAGGGAGTTTGGGTACGCAGTATTTT; clone_size: -; j_call: TRBJ2-3; cdr3_length: 15; d_call: TRBD2; v_call: TRBV6-1
cdr3_aa: CATSPVTGSGANVLTF; cdr3_nt: TGTGCCACCAGCCCCGTAACGGGCTCTGGGGCCAACGTCCTGACTTTC; clone_size: -; j_call: TRBJ2-6; cdr3_length: 16; d_call: -; v_call: TRBV15
cdr3_aa: CASSDPRGAGNEQYF; cdr3_nt: TGTGCCAGCAGCGACCCCCGGGGGGCGGGGAACGAGCAGTACTTC; clone_size: -; j_call: TRBJ2-7; cdr3_length: 15; d_call: -; v_call: TRBV11-1
cdr3_aa: CASSLEVLGAFF; cdr3_nt: TGTGCCAGCAGCTTAGAGGTCCTCGGGGCTTTCTTT; clone_size: -; j_call: TRBJ1-1; cdr3_length: 12; d_call: -; v_call: TRBV7-9
cdr3_aa: CASSVGGDKNTIYF; cdr3_nt: TGTGCCAGCAGCGTAGGAGGGGACAAAAACACCATATATTTT; clone_size: -; j_call: TRBJ1-3; cdr3_length: 14; d_call: -; v_call: TRBV9
cdr3_aa: CASSPPGGAGETQYF; cdr3_nt: TGCGCCAGCAGCCCCCCGGGGGGGGCAGGGGAGACCCAGTACTTC; clone_size: -; j_call: TRBJ2-5; cdr3_length: 15; d_call: TRBD2; v_call: TRBV5-1
cdr3_aa: CASSRTGGGEKLFF; cdr3_nt: TGTGCCAGCAGTCGGACAGGGGGCGGCGAAAAACTGTTTTTT; clone_size: -; j_call: TRBJ1-4; cdr3_length: 14; d_call: TRBD1; v_call: TRBV25-1
cdr3_aa: CASSEWAGAREQYF; cdr3_nt: TGTGCCAGCAGTGAATGGGCGGGAGCGAGGGAGCAGTACTTC; clone_size: -; j_call: TRBJ2-7; cdr3_length: 14; d_call: TRBD2; v_call: TRBV6-1
cdr3_aa: CASSLAASSYEQYF; cdr3_nt: TGTGCCAGCAGCTTGGCGGCCAGCTCCTACGAGCAGTACTTC; clone_size: many; j_call: TRBJ2-7; cdr3_length: 14; d_call: -; v_call: TRBV5-6
cdr3_aa: CATKRLGEVTEAFF; cdr3_nt: TGTGCCACAAAACGACTGGGGGAGGTCACTGAAGCTTTCTTT; clone_size: -; j_call: TRBJ1-1; cdr3_length: 14; d_call: -; v_call: TRBV7-9
cdr3_aa: CASSPPGEVEAFF; cdr3_nt: TGTGCCAGCAGTCCGCCGGGGGAGGTGGAAGCTTTCTTT; clone_size: -; j_call: TRBJ1-1; cdr3_length: 13; d_call: -; v_call: TRBV28
cdr3_aa: CASSPSGDRGVEAFF; cdr3_nt: TGCGCCAGCAGCCCATCCGGGGACAGGGGTGTTGAAGCTTTCTTT; clone_size: -; j_call: TRBJ1-1; cdr3_length: 15; d_call: TRBD1; v_call: TRBV5-1
cdr3_aa: CASSLAGGFNYGYTF; cdr3_nt: TGTGCCAGCAGCTTAGCCGGGGGGTTTAACTATGGCTACACCTTC; clone_size: -; j_call: TRBJ1-2; cdr3_length: 15; d_call: -; v_call: TRBV7-2
cdr3_aa: CASRKLGTANEQFF; cdr3_nt: TGCGCCAGCCGAAAACTAGGGACTGCCAATGAGCAGTTCTTC; clone_size: -; j_call: TRBJ2-1; cdr3_length: 14; d_call: -; v_call: TRBV5-1
cdr3_aa: CASSPPGQYFSVPQFF; cdr3_nt: TGTGCCAGCAGCCCCCCGGGACAGTATTTTTCGGTTCCCCAGTTCTTC; clone_size: -; j_call: TRBJ2-1; cdr3_length: 16; d_call: TRBD1; v_call: TRBV7-2
cdr3_aa: CASSLAVQGFNEKLFF; cdr3_nt: TGCGCCAGCAGCTTGGCGGTTCAGGGCTTCAATGAAAAACTGTTTTTT; clone_size: -; j_call: TRBJ1-4; cdr3_length: 16; d_call: -; v_call: TRBV5-1
cdr3_aa: CASSQDPVAEQFF; cdr3_nt: TGTGCCAGCAGCCAAGATCCGGTGGCTGAGCAGTTCTTC; clone_size: few; j_call: TRBJ2-1; cdr3_length: 13; d_call: -; v_call: TRBV14
cdr3_aa: CAWSPFRDHTNTQYF; cdr3_nt: TGTGCCTGGAGTCCCTTCCGGGACCACACGAATACGCAGTATTTT; clone_size: -; j_call: TRBJ2-3; cdr3_length: 15; d_call: -; v_call: TRBV30
cdr3_aa: CASSHGGQGAEKLFF; cdr3_nt: TGTGCCAGCAGCCACGGGGGACAGGGGGCTGAAAAACTGTTTTTT; clone_size: once; j_call: TRBJ1-4; cdr3_length: 15; d_call: TRBD1; v_call: TRBV7-9
cdr3_aa: CASSPGGGGPLNTGELFF; cdr3_nt: TGTGCCAGCAGCCCCGGGGGCGGGGGGCCCTTAAACACCGGGGAGCTGTTTTTT; clone_size: -; j_call: TRBJ2-2; cdr3_length: 18; d_call: TRBD2; v_call: TRBV27
cdr3_aa: CASSLIGSGAPREGAFF; cdr3_nt: TGTGCCAGCAGCTTAATTGGGTCAGGGGCCCCGAGGGAGGGAGCTTTCTTT; clone_size: -; j_call: TRBJ1-1; cdr3_length: 17; d_call: -; v_call: TRBV7-9
cdr3_aa: CASSGADEQFF; cdr3_nt: TGTGCCAGCAGTGGAGCCGATGAGCAGTTCTTC; clone_size: -; j_call: TRBJ2-1; cdr3_length: 11; d_call: -; v_call: TRBV2
cdr3_aa: CASSPNEETQYF; cdr3_nt: TGTGCCAGCTCACCAAATGAGGAGACCCAGTACTTC; clone_size: -; j_call: TRBJ2-5; cdr3_length: 12; d_call: -; v_call: TRBV18
cdr3_aa: CASSLAGGYQPQHF; cdr3_nt: TGTGCCAGCAGCTTAGCAGGGGGATATCAGCCCCAGCATTTT; clone_size: -; j_call: TRBJ1-5; cdr3_length: 14; d_call: -; v_call: TRBV7-2
cdr3_aa: CASSEQGAHQPQHF; cdr3_nt: TGTGCCAGTAGTGAGCAGGGGGCGCATCAGCCCCAGCATTTT; clone_size: -; j_call: TRBJ1-5; cdr3_length: 14; d_call: TRBD1; v_call: TRBV19
cdr3_aa: CASSPLGGHEQFF; cdr3_nt: TGTGCCAGCAGCCCTTTAGGGGGTCATGAGCAGTTCTTC; clone_size: -; j_call: TRBJ2-1; cdr3_length: 13; d_call: -; v_call: TRBV7-9
cdr3_aa: CATSRGQGDQETQYF; cdr3_nt: TGTGCCACCAGCAGAGGGCAGGGCGATCAAGAGACCCAGTACTTC; clone_size: many; j_call: TRBJ2-5; cdr3_length: 15; d_call: -; v_call: TRBV15